This entry features one T cell receptor beta chain sequence. Its cognate antigen is unknown. Since a much larger clone is just one base distant, this may be a read error. Full-length variable regions came from constant-region reverse primers plus semi-nested Nested Universal Primer A PCR. A single record per CDR3 protein comes from TCRdb applying MiXCR to the 5' RACE reads. Among about 54,000 distinct CDR3 sequences listed, about 15% were seen once. Whole-study findings and limits: Tumor Tregs overlapped most with tumor, then blood, naive CD4+ cells.

There are 15 residues in the CDR3. CDR1 and CDR2 from the germline V gene are SQVTM and ANQGSEA. The receptor's source is a female donor with breast cancer. Specimen: naive CD4+ T cells sorted from blood. The subset was: naive CD4+ T cells, CD4+CD45RA+CD25-. The gene calls are TRBV29-1 and TRBJ1-1, with no clear D. Here the CDR3 DNA reads TGCAGCGTTGCTATGGGGTGGGCCATGAACACTGAAGCTTCCTTT. This translates into CSVAMGWAMNTEASF.